The 5 T cell receptor beta chains below come from one sample, sequenced in a study of response to subunit inactivated influenza vaccine. MiXCR, applied by TCRdb to the RT-PCR reads, yields one record per CDR3 protein. The sample shows about 570,000 distinct CDR3 sequences, over 9% of them seen only once. The same specimen was also included in a second study, on T cells expressing NK-cell markers. This second report adds: For TCR beta, cDNA was produced by 5'RACE template switching with UMIs.

Sample: PBMCs from blood, taken on the day of vaccination. All receptors derive from a man in his fifties or sixties who received an inactivated influenza vaccine.

There are a few counts of this clonotype. The chain employs TRBV18 and TRBJ2-7; a weak D match, TRBD1 (5 bases). The CDR3 spans 15 residues. V lost 1 base and J lost 5, with 15 bases in between. CDR1 is KGHSH, CDR2 LQKENI, per germline. The CDR3 coding sequence is TGTGCCAGCTCACCACAATTCAGGGCAGGTCACGAGCAGTACTTC. It specifies CASSPQFRAGHEQYF.

The V gene is TRBV9, the J gene TRBJ2-1; TRBD1 matches at 7 bases. CDR3 length: 15 residues. J gave up 6 bases and V 0 bases, and 6 bases lay outside the gene matches. In germline, CDR1 is SGDLS, CDR2 YYNGEE. In nucleotides, the CDR3 is TGTGCCAGCAGCGTAGCTATTACAGGGGCCAATGAGCAGTTCTTC. Translating it yields CASSVAITGANEQFF. The variable domain in full, completed from reference TRBV9 and TRBJ2-1, reads DSGVTQTPKHLITATGQRVTLRCSPRSGDLSVYWYQQSLDQGLQFLIQYYNGEERAKGNILERFSAQQFPDLHSELNLSSLELGDSALYFCASSVAITGANEQFFGPGTRLTVL.

About this clonotype: A read error is possible here, since a much larger clone lies one base away. The rearrangement uses TRBV20-1 and TRBJ2-1, with 11 bases fitting TRBD1. Germline CDR1 and CDR2: DFQATT and SNEGSKA (reference sequence). Unmatched junction bases numbered 7, after V lost 6 bases and J lost 6 bases. CDR3 size: 14 residues. The CDR3, as DNA: TGCAGTGCGTCCTCCGGGACAGGGGGCAATGAGCAGTTCTTC. Its protein is CSASSGTGGNEQFF.

This clonotype came up many times. V gene TRBV5-8 combines with J gene TRBJ2-3; D possibly matches TRBD1 or TRBD2 (6 bases each). V lost 1 base and J lost 2, with 8 bases in between. Germline V gene data show CDR1 as SGHTS and CDR2 as YDEGEE. This CDR3 contains 14 residues. The DNA of the CDR3 is TGTGCCAGCAGCTTGAGGGGGGACACAGATACGCAGTATTTT. This codes for CASSLRGDTDTQYF.

V gene TRBV29-1 combines with J gene TRBJ2-5; 7 bases fit TRBD2. Germline values: CDR1 SQVTM, CDR2 ANQGSEA. The CDR3 contains 12 residues. J was trimmed by 9 bases and V by 4 bases; bases with no gene match: 8. This chain's CDR3 is CSVGFFAGAQYF. DNA of the CDR3: TGCAGCGTTGGGTTTTTCGCGGGGGCCCAGTACTTC. Full variable domain (missing parts from reference TRBV29-1 and TRBJ2-5): SAVISQKPSRDICQRGTSLTIQCQVDSQVTMMFWYRQQPGQSLTLIATANQGSEATYESGFVIDKFPISRPNLTFSTLTVSNMSPEDSSIYLCSVGFFAGAQYFGPGTRLLVL.